This TCR beta chain was captured by sequencing in a study of blood T cell repertoires in COVID-19. This CDR3 contains 15 residues. Germline assignment: CDR1 LNHDA and CDR2 SQIVND (reference sequence). V was clipped by 8 bases and J by 0 bases, with 16 bases between them. Profiling relied on immunoSEQ multiplex PCR, and the TCRdb table lists in-frame clones only, not all of them. Of under 200,000 clones listed, 70% to 90% are singletons. The chain is built from TRBV19 and TRBJ1-1; D unresolved. The sequenced sample was peripheral blood. The receptor's source is a man between 60 and 75 years old with active or convalescent COVID-19. This chain's CDR3 is CASCGAGKLNTEAFF. CDR3 nucleotide sequence: TGTGCCAGTTGTGGTGCAGGCAAGTTGAACACTGAAGCTTTCTTT.